Sequencing of this TCR beta chain was carried out in a study of Ad26.COV2.S vaccination and SARS-CoV-2 variants. Treatment indicated: roughly 18 received Ad26.COV2.S at low or high dose, single or two shots; roughly 5 received placebo; per-sample allocation not given. Collection of samples fell on day 63 after the first vaccine or placebo injection. The CDR3 runs to 14 residues. Looked up from germline, CDR1 is SGDLS and CDR2 is YYNGEE. V lost 0 bases, J lost 0 bases, and 6 bases lay in between. The data were produced by immunoSEQ multiplex PCR, yet TCRdb's version contains in-frame clones alone and is incomplete. The data contain a few hundred thousand clones, around 87% of them singletons.

The input for sequencing was peripheral blood, taken in a trial of Ad26.COV2.S vaccine versus placebo. This TCR was sampled from a person aged 18-60 years who received the Ad26.COV2.S COVID-19 vaccine or a placebo. The chain recombines TRBV9 with TRBJ2-5; D not resolved. The CDR3 spells CASSVDVHQETQYF. For the CDR3, the DNA is TGTGCCAGCAGCGTAGACGTCCACCAAGAGACCCAGTACTTC.